This T cell receptor (beta chain) is from a study of cytomegalovirus exposure and HLA in healthy donors. The CDR3 is 18 amino acids. The V gene end was trimmed by 4 bases and the J gene end by 2 bases; junction bases not matched to a gene: 15. Germline V gives CDR1 SGHRS, CDR2 YFSETQ. Both 60 Vbeta primers and 13 Jbeta primers went into the PCR. Method: immunoSEQ multiplex PCR; TCRdb's copy keeps in-frame clones and lacks some. The repertoire holds about 170,000 clones, with 65% to 80% as singletons. The chain has TRBV5-1 and TRBJ2-5; 9 bases align to TRBD2. The TCR sequence derives from a female donor in good health and CMV-seronegative. Sample: PBMCs. The CDR3 loop reads CASSRGASGEGWQETQYF. CDR3 DNA sequence: TGCGCCAGCAGCCGCGGGGCTAGCGGGGAGGGCTGGCAAGAGACCCAGTACTTC.